The 21 T cell receptor beta chains in this list originate from one sample, sequenced in a study of blood T cell repertoires in COVID-19. Method: immunoSEQ multiplex PCR; TCRdb's copy keeps in-frame clones and lacks some. This table has some 250,000 clones, about 86% appearing once. The sample taken for sequencing was peripheral blood. All receptors come from a woman in her twenties or thirties who had recovered from COVID-19.

The chain uses TRBV7-8 and TRBJ2-1; D gene ambiguous. Germline CDR1 reads SGHVS; CDR2 reads FQNEAQ. V was trimmed by 5 bases and J by 0 bases, leaving 17 bases between them. The CDR3 is 17 amino acids. The CDR3: CASSLIVRTSSYNEQFF. CDR3 nucleotides: TGTGCCAGCAGCCTTATCGTTCGAACAAGCTCCTACAATGAGCAGTTCTTC.

CDR3 region: CASTRTGGEDGYTF. The CDR3 region has the DNA TGCGCCAGCACCCGGACAGGGGGCGAAGATGGCTACACCTTC. The chain combines TRBV4-1 with TRBJ1-2, with 11 nucleotides matching TRBD1. The CDR3 loop spans 14 amino acids. In germline, CDR1 is MGHRA, CDR2 YSYEKL. With V trimmed by 7 bases and J by 6 bases, 7 bases remained unmatched.

The genes are TRBV6-6 and TRBJ2-2; D is possibly TRBD1 (8 bases). CDR3 length: 13 residues. V lost 7 bases, J lost 8 bases, and 14 bases lay in between. Germline values: CDR1 MNHNY, CDR2 SVGAGI (reference sequence). The CDR3 sequence: CASNRGGPGELFF. CDR3 coding DNA: TGTGCCAGCAACAGGGGGGGCCCTGGGGAGCTGTTTTTT.

The V and J genes are TRBV5-4 and TRBJ2-3, with 13 positions matching TRBD2. The CDR3 extends over 16 amino acids. Trimming at V came to 4 bases and at J to 4 bases, leaving 6 bases not matched to a gene. Germline loops: CDR1 SGHNT, CDR2 YYREEE (reference sequence). This chain's CDR3 is CASSRRLAGGADTQYF. The DNA of the CDR3 is TGTGCCAGCAGCCGGAGACTAGCGGGGGGAGCAGATACGCAGTATTTT.

The chain uses TRBV7-3 and TRBJ1-1; D gene ambiguous. Trimming removed 1 base at V and 1 base at J, with 7 bases between. The CDR3 is 14 residues long. Germline V gives CDR1 SGHTA, CDR2 FQGTGA. The CDR3 region is CASSLMAGNTEAFF. CDR3 coding DNA: TGTGCCAGCAGCTTAATGGCAGGGAACACTGAAGCTTTCTTT. The whole variable domain, filled in from reference TRBV7-3 and TRBJ1-1, reads GAGVSQTPSNKVTEKGKYVELRCDPISGHTALYWYRQSLGQGPEFLIYFQGTGAADDSGLPNDRFFAVRPEGSVSTLKIQRTERGDSAVYLCASSLMAGNTEAFFGQGTRLTVV.

The rearrangement links TRBV7-2 to TRBJ1-3, with unresolved D. Germline V gene sequence: CDR1 SGHTA, CDR2 FQGNSA. Trimming cost V 2 bases and J 1 base, with 12 bases left between them. The CDR3 runs to 16 residues. CDR3 in DNA: TGTGCCAGCAGCTTACAGAACCACCTTTCTGGAAACACCATATATTTT. Translated, it gives CASSLQNHLSGNTIYF. The full variable domain, rest sourced from reference TRBV7-2 and TRBJ1-3, is GAGVSQSPSNKVTEKGKDVELRCDPISGHTALYWYRQSLGQGLEFLIYFQGNSAPDKSGLPSDRFSAERTGGSVSTLTIQRTQQEDSAVYLCASSLQNHLSGNTIYFGEGSWLTVV.

V gene TRBV6-1 combines with J gene TRBJ2-3, with a possible D match to TRBD1 (6 bases). Germline CDR1 and CDR2: MNHNS and SASEGT. The CDR3 has 16 amino acids. V dropped 2 bases and J dropped 3 bases, with 15 bases sitting between them. DNA for the CDR3: TGTGCCAGCAGTGAACTCAGGGGTTCCGGGACAGATACGCAGTATTTT. Its translation: CASSELRGSGTDTQYF.

The chain combines TRBV29-1 with TRBJ2-7; D is perhaps TRBD1 (6 bases). The CDR3 is 11 amino acids. Trimming pared 7 bases from V and 2 bases from J, leaving 9 bases between. Germline V gene sequence: CDR1 SQVTM, CDR2 ANQGSEA. Here the CDR3 reads CSATGTYEQYF. The CDR3 bases are TGCAGCGCAACAGGGACCTACGAGCAGTACTTC.

The CDR3 DNA follows: TGCAGCGTTCGCGAGGAGACTGAAGCTTTCTTT. It translates to CSVREETEAFF. This chain links TRBV29-1 with TRBJ1-1; D unresolved. Between the trimmed V and J ends, which lost 5 bases and 5 bases, there was a span of 9 bases. There are 11 residues in the CDR3. Germline V CDR1 and CDR2: SQVTM, ANQGSEA. The whole variable domain, remainder taken from reference TRBV29-1 and TRBJ1-1, is SAVISQKPSRDICQRGTSLTIQCQVDSQVTMMFWYRQQPGQSLTLIATANQGSEATYESGFVIDKFPISRPNLTFSTLTVSNMSPEDSSIYLCSVREETEAFFGQGTRLTVV.

The count of this clone is one. The chain combines TRBV9 with TRBJ1-1; possibly TRBD1 for D (6 bases). Looked up from germline, CDR1 is SGDLS and CDR2 is YYNGEE. With 0 bases removed from V and 2 bases from J, the gap between germline ends came to 11 bases. The CDR3 length is 15 residues. CDR3 sequence: CASSVGGLINTEAFF. Written as DNA, the CDR3 is TGTGCCAGCAGCGTAGGGGGGCTGATCAACACTGAAGCTTTCTTT. Looking up the rest from reference TRBV9 and TRBJ1-1 gives the full variable domain: DSGVTQTPKHLITATGQRVTLRCSPRSGDLSVYWYQQSLDQGLQFLIQYYNGEERAKGNILERFSAQQFPDLHSELNLSSLELGDSALYFCASSVGGLINTEAFFGQGTRLTVV.

The chain is built from TRBV5-1 and TRBJ2-6; the D is unclear. Germline lookup yields CDR1 SGHRS and CDR2 YFSETQ. The CDR3 runs to 14 residues. Trimming pared 1 base from V and 0 bases from J, leaving 2 bases between. The CDR3 is CASSLLSGANVLTF. The CDR3 bases are TGCGCCAGCAGCTTGCTCTCTGGGGCCAACGTCCTGACTTTC.

V is TRBV30 and J is TRBJ1-2; no clear D gene. Trimming stripped 3 bases from V and 4 bases from J, with 21 bases between. From germline, CDR1 is GTSNPN and CDR2 SVGIG (reference sequence). The CDR3 contains 16 residues. The CDR3 loop reads CAWSEFQSDGLYGYTF. DNA of the CDR3: TGTGCCTGGAGCGAATTTCAATCGGACGGACTCTATGGCTACACCTTC.

This clone showed up just a few times. The chain combines TRBV20-1 with TRBJ2-3; 8 bases are shared with TRBD2. CDR3 length equals 14 residues. With 3 bases clipped from V and 2 bases from J, the junction kept 4 bases outside the gene matches. Germline V gene sequence: CDR1 DFQATT, CDR2 SNEGSKA (reference sequence). In DNA form, the CDR3 reads TGCAGTGCTAGTAGCGGGGACCTCACAGATACGCAGTATTTT. Residues: CSASSGDLTDTQYF.

V usage is TRBV7-2 and J usage is TRBJ1-5; D not resolved. V lost 1 base, J lost 2 bases, and 6 bases lay in between. Germline-derived CDR1 and CDR2 are SGHTA and FQGNSA. The CDR3 length is 14 residues. This CDR3 is CASSLVLGNQPQHF. CDR3 nucleotide sequence: TGTGCCAGCAGCTTAGTGTTAGGCAATCAGCCCCAGCATTTT.

The genes are TRBV6-6 and TRBJ2-2; D unclear. The V gene lost 7 bases and the J gene lost 4 bases, with 13 bases spanning the gap. This CDR3 is built from 14 residues. The germline V gene has CDR1 MNHNY and CDR2 SVGAGI (reference sequence). In DNA, the CDR3 is TGTGCCAGCACGGCAGTACAGTCCACCGGGGAGCTGTTTTTT. It is translated as CASTAVQSTGELFF.

The chain links TRBV27 to TRBJ1-1, with D uncertain. The V and J ends lost 7 bases and 4 bases respectively, with 13 bases between them. Germline assignment: CDR1 MNHEY and CDR2 SMNVEV (reference sequence). The length of the CDR3 is 13 residues. The CDR3 here is CASMAGLRTEAFF. The CDR3 DNA follows: TGTGCCAGCATGGCGGGATTGCGCACTGAAGCTTTCTTT.

The rearrangement uses TRBV7-9 and TRBJ1-4; tentatively, D is TRBD1 (5 bases). The CDR3 runs 16 residues. Between the trimmed V and J ends, which lost 5 bases and 0 bases, there was a span of 13 bases. CDR1 and CDR2 (germline): SEHNR, FQNEAQ (reference sequence). The CDR3 nucleotides are TGTGCCAGCAGCCCGTGGAAGGGGCCAACTAATGAAAAACTGTTTTTT. Its translation is CASSPWKGPTNEKLFF.

This clone has just a few counts. The J gene is TRBJ2-7, the V gene TRBV5-4; D may be TRBD2 (6 bases). The CDR3 length is 15 residues. Trimming shortened V by 4 bases and J by 3 bases, and 17 bases separated the two germline ends. Per the germline V gene, CDR1 is SGHNT and CDR2 is YYREEE (reference sequence). The CDR3 coding sequence is TGTGCCAGCAGCCCGACTAGTTCCCAGAACTACGAGCAGTACTTC. Its protein product is CASSPTSSQNYEQYF.

This chain's CDR3 is CASSPDRAYGYTF. In DNA form, the CDR3 reads TGTGCCAGTAGTCCAGACAGGGCATATGGCTACACCTTC. The chain carries TRBV19 and TRBJ1-2; the match to TRBD1 covers 7 bases. The V gene end was trimmed by 5 bases and the J gene end by 5 bases; junction bases not matched to a gene: 5. Looked up from germline, CDR1 is LNHDA and CDR2 is SQIVND (reference sequence). The CDR3 loop spans 13 amino acids.

The V gene is TRBV2, the J gene TRBJ2-3; 14 bases line up with TRBD2. Germline V gene data show CDR1 as SNHLY and CDR2 as FYNNEI. The CDR3 covers 15 residues. Trimming took 6 bases from V and 2 from J; bases not matched to a gene: 1. This CDR3 reads CASRGLAGVTDTQYF. The CDR3 DNA follows: TGTGCCAGCAGGGGACTAGCGGGGGTCACAGATACGCAGTATTTT.

This chain links TRBV19 with TRBJ1-1, with 11 bases lining up with TRBD1. With 9 bases clipped from V and 2 bases from J, the junction kept 2 bases outside the gene matches. Germline-derived CDR1 and CDR2 are LNHDA and SQIVND (reference sequence). CDR3 length: 13 amino acids. CDR3 sequence (DNA): TGTGCCAGCGGGACAGGGGGAAACACTGAAGCTTTCTTT. Its translation: CASGTGGNTEAFF.